What follows are 6 T cell receptor beta chains derived from one specimen sequenced in a study of cytomegalovirus exposure and HLA in healthy donors. Researchers ran the PCR with 60 Vbeta and 13 Jbeta primers. Clones were read by immunoSEQ multiplex PCR, and TCRdb kept only the in-frame ones, dropping some. The sample holds 150,000 to 200,000 clones; 60% to 85% are singletons and the top ten take roughly 5%. The sequenced material came from PBMCs. The origin of the receptors is a man aged 40-55 years in good health and CMV-seronegative.

The CDR3 sequence: CASSYELFSYEQYF. CDR3 nucleotide sequence: TGTGCCAGCAGTTACGAACTATTCTCCTACGAGCAGTACTTC. The chain links TRBV6-6 to TRBJ2-7; no clear D. The CDR3 length is 14 residues. With 2 bases removed from V and 0 bases from J, the gap between germline ends came to 8 bases. Germline values: CDR1 MNHNY, CDR2 SVGAGI (reference sequence).

The V call is TRBV4-3, the J call TRBJ2-3; 11 bases match TRBD2. Trimming cost V 5 bases and J 0 bases; bases outside gene matches: 10. The CDR3 covers 18 residues. Germline CDR1 is LGHNA and CDR2 is YSLEER. The CDR3 is CASSVDSGLAASTDTQYF. The CDR3 DNA is TGCGCCAGCAGCGTAGACTCGGGACTAGCGGCTAGCACAGATACGCAGTATTTT.

This clone was seen just once. The chain has TRBV27 and TRBJ1-3; D remains unclear. Between the trimmed V and J ends, which lost 3 bases and 4 bases, there was a span of 10 bases. The CDR3 length is 14 residues. Germline V lookup: CDR1 MNHEY, CDR2 SMNVEV (reference sequence). The CDR3 spells CASSLKPRGNTIYF. CDR3 nucleotide sequence: TGTGCCAGCAGTTTGAAACCGAGAGGAAACACCATATATTTT.

In DNA form, the CDR3 reads TGTGCCAGCAGCTCGGGACAGGCACACTACGAGCAGTACTTC. This sequence encodes CASSSGQAHYEQYF. V and J are TRBV6-5 and TRBJ2-7, with TRBD1 identical over 8 bases. The CDR3 length is 14 residues. The trim removed 6 bases at V and 3 bases at J, leaving 7 bases unmatched. The germline CDR1 and CDR2 sequences are MNHEY and SVGAGI.

This clone came up a few times. The chain couples TRBV4-3 to TRBJ1-6; 7 positions agree with TRBD1. Germline assignment: CDR1 LGHNA and CDR2 YSLEER. Trimming at V came to 1 base and at J to 3 bases, leaving 0 bases not matched to a gene. CDR3 length: 15 amino acids. The CDR3, as DNA: TGCGCCAGCAGCCAAGGGACAGGCTATAATTCACCCCTCCACTTT. It translates to CASSQGTGYNSPLHF.

A single count supports this clone. The chain carries TRBV5-1 and TRBJ1-1; 9 bases agree with TRBD1. V lost 4 bases, J lost 5 bases, and 12 bases stayed unmatched. The CDR3 loop spans 16 amino acids. The germline CDR1 and CDR2 sequences are SGHRS and YFSETQ. The CDR3 protein is CASSPMRQGVGTEAFF. Written as DNA, the CDR3 is TGCGCCAGCAGCCCAATGCGACAGGGGGTGGGGACTGAAGCTTTCTTT.